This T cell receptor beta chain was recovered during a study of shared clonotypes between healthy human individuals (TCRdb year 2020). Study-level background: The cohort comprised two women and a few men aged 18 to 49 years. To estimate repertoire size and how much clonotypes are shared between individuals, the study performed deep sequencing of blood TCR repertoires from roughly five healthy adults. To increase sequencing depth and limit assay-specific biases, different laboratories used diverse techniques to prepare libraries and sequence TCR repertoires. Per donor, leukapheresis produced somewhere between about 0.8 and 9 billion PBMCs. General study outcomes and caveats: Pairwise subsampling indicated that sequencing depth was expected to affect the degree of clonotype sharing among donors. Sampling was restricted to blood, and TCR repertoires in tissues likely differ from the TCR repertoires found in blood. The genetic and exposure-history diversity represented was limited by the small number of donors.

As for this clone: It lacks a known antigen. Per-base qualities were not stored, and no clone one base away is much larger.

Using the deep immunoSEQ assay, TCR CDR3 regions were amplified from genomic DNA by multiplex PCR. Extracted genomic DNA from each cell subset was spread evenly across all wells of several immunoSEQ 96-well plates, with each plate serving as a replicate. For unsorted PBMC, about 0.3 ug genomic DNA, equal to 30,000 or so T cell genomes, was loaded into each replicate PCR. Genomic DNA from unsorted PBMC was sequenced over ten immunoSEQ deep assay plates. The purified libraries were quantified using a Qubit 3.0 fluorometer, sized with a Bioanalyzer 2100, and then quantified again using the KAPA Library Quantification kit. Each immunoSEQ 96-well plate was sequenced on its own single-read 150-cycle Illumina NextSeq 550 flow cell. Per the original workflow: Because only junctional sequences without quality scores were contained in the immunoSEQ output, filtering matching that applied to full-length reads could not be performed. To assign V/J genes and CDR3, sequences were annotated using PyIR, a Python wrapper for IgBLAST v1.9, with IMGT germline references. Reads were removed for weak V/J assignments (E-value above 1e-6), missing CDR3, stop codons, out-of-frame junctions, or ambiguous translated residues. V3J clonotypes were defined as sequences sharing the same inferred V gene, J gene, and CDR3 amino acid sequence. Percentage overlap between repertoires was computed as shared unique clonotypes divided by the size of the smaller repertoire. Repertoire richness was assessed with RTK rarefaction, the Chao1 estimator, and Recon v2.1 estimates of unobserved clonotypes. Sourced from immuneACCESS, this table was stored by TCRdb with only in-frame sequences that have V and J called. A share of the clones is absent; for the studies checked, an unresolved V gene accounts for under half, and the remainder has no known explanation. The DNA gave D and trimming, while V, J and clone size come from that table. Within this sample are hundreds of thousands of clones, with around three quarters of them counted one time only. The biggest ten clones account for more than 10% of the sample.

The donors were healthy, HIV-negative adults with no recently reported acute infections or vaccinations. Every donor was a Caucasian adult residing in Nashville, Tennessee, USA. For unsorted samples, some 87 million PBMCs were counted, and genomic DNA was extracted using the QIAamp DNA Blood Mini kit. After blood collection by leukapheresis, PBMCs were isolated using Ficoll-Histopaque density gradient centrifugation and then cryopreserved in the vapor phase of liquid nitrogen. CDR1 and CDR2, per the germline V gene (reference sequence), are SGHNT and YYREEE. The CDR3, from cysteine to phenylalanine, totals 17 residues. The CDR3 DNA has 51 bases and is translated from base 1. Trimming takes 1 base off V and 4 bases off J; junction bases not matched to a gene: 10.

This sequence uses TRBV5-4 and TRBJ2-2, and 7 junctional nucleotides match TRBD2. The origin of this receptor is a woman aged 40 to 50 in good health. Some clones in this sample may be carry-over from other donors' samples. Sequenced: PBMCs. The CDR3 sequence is CASSLIRAGAGTGELFF. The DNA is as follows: TGTGCCAGCAGCTTGATCCGCGCGGGAGCGGGCACCGGGGAGCTGTTTTTT.